The entry below describes one T cell receptor beta chain. Its antigen is unidentified. CDR3 size: 15 residues. Germline CDR1 reads MNHNS; CDR2 reads SASEGT. Trimming left V 2 bases short and J 2 bases short, with 13 bases between. The source of the sample is a study of T cell repertoires in cytomegalovirus infection. The overall study: Public TCR beta signatures indicated both CMV infection and matching HLA type. Overall study results and limits: CMV-specific TCR beta clonotypes restricted by HLA-C were the ones dominating the ex vivo response. Frequencies of public TCR beta families were cumulated, and this identified carriers of CMV plus the relevant HLA.

Each CDR3 protein is one row after TCRdb ran MiXCR on the reads. The sample has a few hundred thousand distinct CDR3 sequences; 15% to 20% are singletons. This receptor was identified in a human donor in good health (CMV status not recorded). Some clones in this sample may be carry-over from other donors' samples. Sequences were obtained from PBMCs. This chain uses TRBV6-1 with TRBJ2-7; D is perhaps TRBD2 (5 bases). CDR3 sequence reads: CASSEPTGIPYEQYF. In DNA form, the CDR3 reads TGTGCCAGCAGTGAACCCACCGGGATTCCCTACGAGCAGTACTTC.